The clone carrying this T cell receptor (beta chain) was detected many times. This specimen comes from a study of Graves' ophthalmopathy and Graves' hyperthyroidism. CDR3 length: 16 residues. V lost 3 bases, J lost 0 bases, and 14 bases lay in between. From germline, CDR1 is MNHNS and CDR2 SASEGT. Amplification from RNA transcripts yielded the TCR beta CDR3 regions. Scientists carried out first-round RT-PCR using HTBI primers and then a second-round multiplex PCR. TCRdb analysed the multiplex PCR reads with MiXCR anew, one entry per CDR3 protein. The profile covers fewer than 600,000 distinct CDR3 sequences, with 14% appearing a single time and 9.8% taken by the ten largest.

Specimen: blood. The genes are TRBV6-1 and TRBJ2-5, with TRBD1 as a possible D gene (6 bases). The receptor was derived from a woman between 25 and 40 years old with Graves' ophthalmopathy. This chain's CDR3 is CASSDPGTSNQETQYF. The CDR3 DNA is TGTGCCAGCAGTGATCCCGGGACAAGTAACCAAGAGACCCAGTACTTC.